These 10 T cell receptor beta chains share one sample of origin, sequenced in a study of cytomegalovirus exposure and HLA in healthy donors (dated by TCRdb to about 2017). Preparation of the library involved the immunoSEQ multiplex PCR assay. The multiplex PCR relied on a mix of 60 forward primers for TCR Vbeta segments and 13 reverse primers for TCR Jbeta segments. The immuneACCESS repertoire file appears here via TCRdb, limited to in-frame rearrangements. These files lack a portion of the clones; in checked studies, under half of the deficit traces to unresolved V genes, and the cause of the others is not known. The sample contains approximately 150,000 clones, about 78% of them found a single time. The ten top clones hold roughly 13% of the sample. The sample taken for sequencing was PBMCs. These receptors were collected from a woman between 45 and 60 years old in good health and CMV-seropositive.

V usage is TRBV6-5 and J usage is TRBJ1-1; TRBD1 matches at 7 bases. CDR3 length: 16 residues. V was clipped by 1 base and J by 2 bases; unmatched bases: 7. CDR1 is MNHEY and CDR2 is SVGAGI in the germline V gene. The CDR3 loop is CASSYLGTDPNTEAFF. The CDR3 region has the DNA TGTGCCAGCAGTTACTTGGGGACAGACCCAAACACTGAAGCTTTCTTT.

The V gene is TRBV6-6, the J gene TRBJ1-6; 7 bases fit TRBD1. Germline V CDR1 and CDR2: MNHNY, SVGAGI (reference sequence). Trimming took 4 bases from V and 9 from J; bases not matched to a gene: 6. CDR3 size: 14 residues. This chain's CDR3 is CASSLDRVISPLHF. The CDR3 DNA reads as TGTGCCAGCAGTTTAGACAGGGTGATTTCACCCCTCCACTTT.

The chain couples TRBV15 to TRBJ2-7; 8 bases agree with TRBD1. Trimming took 5 bases from V and 5 from J; bases not matched to a gene: 11. Germline CDR1 reads LNHNV; CDR2 reads YYDKDF (reference sequence). The CDR3 loop spans 15 amino acids. Here the CDR3 DNA reads TGTGCCACCAGCTTATCAAGGACAGGGAGCGACGAGCAGTACTTC. It is translated as CATSLSRTGSDEQYF. The full variable domain, rest sourced from reference TRBV15 and TRBJ2-7, is DAMVIQNPRYQVTQFGKPVTLSCSQTLNHNVMYWYQQKSSQAPKLLFHYYDKDFNNEADTPDNFQSRRPNTSFCFLDIRSPGLGDTAMYLCATSLSRTGSDEQYFGPGTRLTVT.

CDR3 sequence reads: CASSPVYEQFF. CDR3 bases: TGTGCCAGCAGCCCCGTCTATGAGCAGTTCTTC. The chain is built from TRBV7-9 and TRBJ2-1; D is ambiguous. The CDR3 spans 11 residues. CDR1 SEHNR and CDR2 FQNEAQ come from the germline V gene (reference sequence). Between the trimmed V and J ends, which lost 5 bases and 8 bases, there was a span of 7 bases.

The rearrangement uses TRBV12-5 and TRBJ2-2; TRBD1 might be the D (5 bases). The CDR3 covers 16 residues. CDR1 and CDR2 from the germline V gene are LGHNT and FRNRAP. With 2 bases removed from V and 2 bases from J, the gap between germline ends came to 12 bases. CDR3 nucleotides: TGTGCTAGTGGTTTGCAGGGTATGGTTAACACCGGGGAGCTGTTTTTT. It specifies CASGLQGMVNTGELFF. Full variable domain (outside the CDR3, taken from reference TRBV12-5 and TRBJ2-2): DARVTQTPRHKVTEMGQEVTMRCQPILGHNTVFWYRQTMMQGLELLAYFRNRAPLDDSGMPKDRFSAEMPDATLATLKIQPSEPRDSAVYFCASGLQGMVNTGELFFGEGSRLTVL.

The chain has TRBV9 and TRBJ1-2; maybe TRBD1 (6 bases). The germline V gene has CDR1 SGDLS and CDR2 YYNGEE. The CDR3 covers 15 residues. V was pared by 4 bases and J by 0 bases, with 13 bases between. The CDR3 here is CASSPTGSTNYGYTF. In DNA form, the CDR3 reads TGTGCCAGCAGCCCTACAGGGTCGACTAACTATGGCTACACCTTC.

The table lists this clone with a few counts. The CDR3 loop reads CASSVIQGADTQYF. The CDR3 region has the DNA TGTGCCAGCAGCGTTATACAGGGAGCAGATACGCAGTATTTT. V and J are TRBV9 and TRBJ2-3; D might be TRBD1 (6 bases). Between the trimmed V and J ends, which lost 2 bases and 4 bases, there was a span of 11 bases. The CDR3 covers 14 residues. The germline V gene encodes CDR1 SGDLS and CDR2 YYNGEE.

The chain is built from TRBV4-2 and TRBJ2-7, with TRBD2 matching over 15 bases. Germline CDR1 and CDR2: LGHNA and YNFKEQ. J lost 1 base, V lost 5 bases, and 6 bases had no gene match. The CDR3 sequence is 17 residues long. In DNA form, the CDR3 reads TGTGCCAGCAGCAGCGGGACTAGCGGGGGGCCTTCCTACGAGCAGTACTTC. Translation: CASSSGTSGGPSYEQYF.

The rearrangement links TRBV19 to TRBJ1-6, with D possibly being TRBD1 (6 bases). CDR1 is LNHDA, CDR2 SQIVND, per germline (reference sequence). V shed 4 bases and J shed 3 bases, with 13 bases lying between them. The CDR3 length is 16 residues. The CDR3 spells CASSNSKDSYNSPLHF. In DNA, the CDR3 is TGTGCCAGTAGTAATTCCAAGGACAGCTATAATTCACCCCTCCACTTT.

The J gene is TRBJ1-2, the V gene TRBV9; D may be TRBD1 (5 bases). Germline loops: CDR1 SGDLS, CDR2 YYNGEE. The V and J ends lost 1 base and 8 bases respectively, with 15 bases between them. The CDR3 consists of 14 residues. For the CDR3, the DNA is TGTGCCAGCAGCGTAAACCCCGGGGGTGGCGGCTACACCTTC. Its protein product is CASSVNPGGGGYTF.